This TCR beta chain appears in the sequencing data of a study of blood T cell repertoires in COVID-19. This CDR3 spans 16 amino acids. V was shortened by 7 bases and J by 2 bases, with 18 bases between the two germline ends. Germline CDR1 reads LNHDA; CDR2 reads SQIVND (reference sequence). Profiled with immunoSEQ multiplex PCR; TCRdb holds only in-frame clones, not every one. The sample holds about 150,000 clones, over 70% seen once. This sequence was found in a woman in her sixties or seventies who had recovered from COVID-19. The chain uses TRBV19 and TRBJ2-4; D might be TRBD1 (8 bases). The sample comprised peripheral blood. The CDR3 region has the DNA TGTGCCAGTACCACCCACAGGGGGGGGTCCAAAAACATTCAGTACTTC. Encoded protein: CASTTHRGGSKNIQYF.